These 3 T cell receptor beta chains originate from one sample sequenced in a study of cytomegalovirus exposure and HLA in healthy donors. Primers for the PCR totalled 60 Vbeta and 13 Jbeta. Assay used: immunoSEQ multiplex PCR; TCRdb lists only in-frame clones, some missing. There are about 89,000 clones in the sample; about 63% occur only once, and around 6.3% lies in the top ten. The sample comprised PBMCs. These receptors came from a woman in her twenties or thirties in good health and CMV-seronegative.

The V and J genes are TRBV5-1 and TRBJ2-2; D is ambiguous. CDR3 length: 13 residues. Trimming left V 0 bases short and J 6 bases short, with 6 bases between. CDR1 is SGHRS, CDR2 YFSETQ, per germline. The CDR3 loop is CASSLDISGELFF. CDR3 bases: TGCGCCAGCAGCTTGGACATCTCCGGGGAGCTGTTTTTT.

The V call is TRBV29-1, the J call TRBJ1-4; the D gene is possibly TRBD1 (6 bases). Germline V lookup: CDR1 SQVTM, CDR2 ANQGSEA. V was pared by 6 bases and J by 8 bases, with 13 bases between. The length of the CDR3 is 12 residues. The CDR3 DNA reads TGCAGCGTAAGGGCGGGGGGCGAAAAACTGTTTTTT. Residues: CSVRAGGEKLFF.

The J gene is TRBJ1-2, the V gene TRBV4-1, with D maybe TRBD1 (6 bases). The CDR3 has 14 amino acids. Per germline, CDR1 MGHRA and CDR2 YSYEKL. V dropped 0 bases and J dropped 8 bases, with 13 bases sitting between them. CDR3 nucleotides: TGCGCCAGCAGCCAAGATCGGACAGTATGGGGCTACACCTTC. Translation gives CASSQDRTVWGYTF.